This TCR beta chain was sequenced during a study of regulatory T cells in long-lasting Graves disease. Study in general: Newly diagnosed Graves' patients took antithyroid drugs under 3 months.

CDR3-region Arm-PCR and iRepertoire HTBI primers produced the TCR beta libraries. TCRdb reanalysed the multiplex PCR reads using MiXCR and keeps one entry per CDR3 protein. The sample has a few hundred thousand distinct CDR3 sequences, around 19% seen once; the top ten hold around 21%. This sample's time point: newly diagnosed GD, antithyroid drugs for less than 3 months. PBMCs were the source of the RNA used for TCR sequencing. This clonotype was detected ten times or more. The antigen is not known. Findings of the study overall: It was in persistent disease that TRBV28, TRBJ1-2 and TRBJ2-5 were favored. TCR diversity in persistent Graves' patients was below that of newly diagnosed ones. Accuracy was possibly reduced by small sample size.

The CDR3 has 17 residues. CDR1 and CDR2 from the germline V gene are MGHRA and YSYEKL. The V segment lost 0 bases and the J segment 3 bases; nucleotides outside the gene matches: 10. Specimen: peripheral blood mononuclear cells (PBMCs), collected at new diagnosis, from a patient treated with antithyroid drugs. The chain is built from TRBV4-1 and TRBJ2-5; TRBD1 agrees at 7 bases. The clonotype originates from a female donor with Graves disease. The CDR3 protein is CASSQDSTGKMEETQYF. The CDR3 nucleotides read TGCGCCAGCAGCCAAGACTCGACAGGGAAGATGGAAGAGACCCAGTACTTC.